Listed below are T cell receptor beta chains from one sample, sequenced in a study of cytomegalovirus exposure and HLA in healthy donors. The protocol was immunoSEQ multiplex PCR, while the TCRdb copy is restricted to in-frame clones and leaves out a portion. The sample shows 150,000 to 200,000 clones, more than 70% of them seen only once. Source material: PBMCs. These TCRs come from a man in his thirties or forties in good health and CMV-seronegative. Each CDR3 is given with its conserved first and last residue. D genes are given only for firm matches. The size field is filled for only some rows; it gives once, few, many or a size class.

size: .
length: 16
D: TRBD1
V: TRBV28
J: TRBJ2-1
DNA: TGTGCCAGCAGTTTATTTCCGGGACAGGGGACGGATGAGCAGTTCTTC
CDR3: CASSLFPGQGTDEQFF

size: .
length: 15
D: TRBD2
V: TRBV7-8
J: TRBJ2-7
DNA: TGTGCCAGCAGCTTTGGTGGGGGACTAGCGAGCGAGCAGTACTTC
CDR3: CASSFGGGLASEQYF

size: .
length: 16
D: .
V: TRBV15
J: TRBJ2-2
DNA: TGTGCCACCCGGCGGGACTTAGGGGTCGACACCGGGGAGCTGTTTTTT
CDR3: CATRRDLGVDTGELFF

size: .
length: 18
D: TRBD2
V: TRBV4-3
J: TRBJ2-3
DNA: TGCGCCAGCAGCCAAGGGGGCGCGGGAGGGAGTTTGGGAGATACGCAGTATTTT
CDR3: CASSQGGAGGSLGDTQYF

size: .
length: 15
D: TRBD2
V: TRBV15
J: TRBJ2-7
DNA: TGTGCCACCAGCGCGTATAACGGGGGGTACTACGAGCAGTACTTC
CDR3: CATSAYNGGYYEQYF

size: .
length: 12
D: .
V: TRBV6-1
J: TRBJ1-2
DNA: TGTGCCAGCAGTGAAGGCCGGAGTGGCTACACCTTC
CDR3: CASSEGRSGYTF

size: .
length: 16
D: .
V: TRBV5-1
J: TRBJ2-1
DNA: TGCGCCAGCAGCCGAGATGAGGGAGGACCATACAATGAGCAGTTCTTC
CDR3: CASSRDEGGPYNEQFF

size: .
length: 14
D: TRBD1
V: TRBV5-1
J: TRBJ2-1
DNA: TGCGCCAGCAGCTTGGGGGGGACAGTCAATGAGCAGTTCTTC
CDR3: CASSLGGTVNEQFF

size: once
length: 14
D: .
V: TRBV5-4
J: TRBJ2-7
DNA: TGTGCCAGCAGCCCGGACAGCACATCCTACGAGCAGTACTTC
CDR3: CASSPDSTSYEQYF

size: .
length: 16
D: TRBD1
V: TRBV29-1
J: TRBJ2-7
DNA: TGCAGCGTTGAAGAGTTCTCCGGGACAGGGGGCCGCGAGCAGTACTTC
CDR3: CSVEEFSGTGGREQYF

size: few
length: 15
D: .
V: TRBV19
J: TRBJ2-3
DNA: TGTGCCAGTACTCCCATGCGGGGTAGCACAGTTACGCAGTATTTT
CDR3: CASTPMRGSTVTQYF

size: once
length: 15
D: TRBD1
V: TRBV6-5
J: TRBJ1-5
DNA: TGTGCCACTAGGGGACAGACGGGGAGCAATCAGCCCCAGCATTTT
CDR3: CATRGQTGSNQPQHF

size: .
length: 15
D: TRBD2
V: TRBV2
J: TRBJ2-3
DNA: TGTGCCAGCAGTGAAGAGGGACTAGTAGGGGATACGCAGTATTTT
CDR3: CASSEEGLVGDTQYF

size: .
length: 14
D: .
V: TRBV5-1
J: TRBJ1-4
DNA: TGCGCCAGCAGCTTAGGGACATTGGGAGAAAAACTGTTTTTT
CDR3: CASSLGTLGEKLFF

size: .
length: 13
D: .
V: TRBV2
J: TRBJ1-1
DNA: TGTGCCAGCAGAGCCGATGGGAACACTGAAGCTTTCTTT
CDR3: CASRADGNTEAFF

size: .
length: 13
D: TRBD1
V: TRBV29-1
J: TRBJ2-4
DNA: TGCAGCGTTTACAGGGGGGACAAAAACATTCAGTACTTC
CDR3: CSVYRGDKNIQYF

size: once
length: 14
D: .
V: TRBV27
J: TRBJ1-6
DNA: TGTGCCAGCAGTCGCTCTCACAGGAATTCACCCCTCCACTTT
CDR3: CASSRSHRNSPLHF

size: .
length: 17
D: TRBD1
V: TRBV28
J: TRBJ2-1
DNA: TGTGCCAGCAGTTTACCCGGGTGGACAGGGATAAACAATGAGCAGTTCTTC
CDR3: CASSLPGWTGINNEQFF

size: .
length: 16
D: .
V: TRBV28
J: TRBJ1-5
DNA: TGTGCCAGCAGTTTATGGGTCGGGTCCGGGAACCAGCCCCAGCATTTT
CDR3: CASSLWVGSGNQPQHF

size: once
length: 16
D: TRBD2
V: TRBV5-1
J: TRBJ2-1
DNA: TGCGCCAGCAGCTTTAGCGGGCGTAGCTCCTACAATGAGCAGTTCTTC
CDR3: CASSFSGRSSYNEQFF

size: few
length: 14
D: TRBD2
V: TRBV11-2
J: TRBJ2-3
DNA: TGTGCCAGCAGCCGGACTAGCGGGACAGATACGCAGTATTTT
CDR3: CASSRTSGTDTQYF

size: .
length: 14
D: TRBD2
V: TRBV2
J: TRBJ2-3
DNA: TGTGCCAGCAGTTCAGCGGGGGGCACAGATACGCAGTATTTT
CDR3: CASSSAGGTDTQYF

size: .
length: 14
D: .
V: TRBV9
J: TRBJ1-1
DNA: TGTGCCAGCAGCGTAGCGGGTATATCCACTGAAGCTTTCTTT
CDR3: CASSVAGISTEAFF

size: .
length: 15
D: TRBD2
V: TRBV5-1
J: TRBJ2-3
DNA: TGCGCCAGCAGCCGGGGACTAGCGGGGAAAGATACGCAGTATTTT
CDR3: CASSRGLAGKDTQYF

size: .
length: 16
D: .
V: TRBV4-2
J: TRBJ1-1
DNA: TGTGCCAGCAGCCAAGGATCCACCAGGGGGAACACTGAAGCTTTCTTT
CDR3: CASSQGSTRGNTEAFF

size: many
length: 17
D: TRBD1
V: TRBV5-1
J: TRBJ1-1
DNA: TGCGCCAGCAGCTTGACCGGGACAGGGGCCGGGAACACTGAAGCTTTCTTT
CDR3: CASSLTGTGAGNTEAFF

size: .
length: 15
D: .
V: TRBV2
J: TRBJ2-5
DNA: TGTGCCAGCAGTGTGCTAGCGAGCTACCAAGAGACCCAGTACTTC
CDR3: CASSVLASYQETQYF

size: .
length: 15
D: TRBD2
V: TRBV5-1
J: TRBJ2-3
DNA: TGCGCCAGCAGCACCGGGACTAGCGGTTCAGATACGCAGTATTTT
CDR3: CASSTGTSGSDTQYF

size: .
length: 17
D: .
V: TRBV7-9
J: TRBJ1-2
DNA: TGTGCCAGCAGCTTAGGGGGAGGCAGGTACCCTAACTATGGCTACACCTTC
CDR3: CASSLGGGRYPNYGYTF

size: .
length: 15
D: TRBD1
V: TRBV19
J: TRBJ2-5
DNA: TGTGCCAGTAGTCTTCGGACAGGGGGAAAAGAGACCCAGTACTTC
CDR3: CASSLRTGGKETQYF

size: .
length: 12
D: .
V: TRBV18
J: TRBJ2-1
DNA: TGTGCCAGCTCACCGGGGGGAGGTCGCCAGTTCTTC
CDR3: CASSPGGGRQFF

size: .
length: 14
D: .
V: TRBV2
J: TRBJ2-2
DNA: TGTGCCAGACAGACAGACACTAACACCGGGGAGCTGTTTTTT
CDR3: CARQTDTNTGELFF

size: .
length: 13
D: .
V: TRBV13
J: TRBJ2-7
DNA: TGTGCCAGCAGCTTAGCACAGGGCTACGAGCAGTACTTC
CDR3: CASSLAQGYEQYF

size: .
length: 18
D: .
V: TRBV5-5
J: TRBJ1-2
DNA: TGTGCCAGCAGCTTGGGGCAGGTAATGGCTTTTTTACCCGGCGGCTACACCTTC
CDR3: CASSLGQVMAFLPGGYTF

size: .
length: 15
D: .
V: TRBV5-4
J: TRBJ2-3
DNA: TGTGCCAGCAGCTTGTCTCTAGCTAGCACAGATACGCAGTATTTT
CDR3: CASSLSLASTDTQYF

size: .
length: 15
D: .
V: TRBV6-5
J: TRBJ1-5
DNA: TGTGCCAGCAGAGTGAGGGTTTATAGCAATCAGCCCCAGCATTTT
CDR3: CASRVRVYSNQPQHF

size: .
length: 14
D: .
V: TRBV7-2
J: TRBJ1-2
DNA: TGTGCCAGCAGCTTAGCACAGGGTAACTATGGCTACACCTTC
CDR3: CASSLAQGNYGYTF

size: few
length: 18
D: TRBD1
V: TRBV13
J: TRBJ2-5
DNA: TGTGCCAGCAGCTTGGGCAACGTGGGACAGGGTTGGAAGGAGACCCAGTACTTC
CDR3: CASSLGNVGQGWKETQYF

size: .
length: 14
D: .
V: TRBV19
J: TRBJ1-3
DNA: TGTGCCAGTAGTATAAGGGGCTCCGGAAACACCATATATTTT
CDR3: CASSIRGSGNTIYF

size: once
length: 15
D: .
V: TRBV27
J: TRBJ1-4
DNA: TGTGCCAGCAGTCCCCGGGGGGAGAGTAATGAAAAACTGTTTTTT
CDR3: CASSPRGESNEKLFF

size: .
length: 13
D: .
V: TRBV27
J: TRBJ2-7
DNA: TGTGCCAGCAGTTGGGCAGGTCGGTCCGAGCAGTACTTC
CDR3: CASSWAGRSEQYF

size: .
length: 15
D: TRBD2
V: TRBV10-3
J: TRBJ2-2
DNA: TGTGCCATCAACCCTAGCGGGGCCCAGAGGGGGGAGCTGTTTTTT
CDR3: CAINPSGAQRGELFF

size: .
length: 17
D: TRBD2
V: TRBV5-1
J: TRBJ2-2
DNA: TGCGCCAGCAGCTGGGAACCACTAGCGGGAGACACCGGGGAGCTGTTTTTT
CDR3: CASSWEPLAGDTGELFF

size: .
length: 14
D: TRBD2
V: TRBV7-2
J: TRBJ2-2
DNA: TGTGCCAGCAGTCTGGGGGGGGACACCGGGGAGCTGTTTTTT
CDR3: CASSLGGDTGELFF

size: .
length: 12
D: .
V: TRBV19
J: TRBJ2-7
DNA: TGTGCCAGTAGTATAGGGACAACCGAGCAGTACTTC
CDR3: CASSIGTTEQYF

size: once
length: 16
D: TRBD1
V: TRBV5-6
J: TRBJ1-2
DNA: TGTGCCAGCAGCTGGGGACAGGAAGGGGACCCCTATGGCTACACCTTC
CDR3: CASSWGQEGDPYGYTF

size: .
length: 13
D: .
V: TRBV28
J: TRBJ1-1
DNA: TGTGCCACCCTAACAGGGTACGGCACTGAAGCTTTCTTT
CDR3: CATLTGYGTEAFF

size: .
length: 12
D: TRBD1
V: TRBV6-1
J: TRBJ2-7
DNA: TGTGCCAGCCGGGACAGGGTTAACGAGCAGTACTTC
CDR3: CASRDRVNEQYF

size: .
length: 14
D: .
V: TRBV9
J: TRBJ2-7
DNA: TGTGCCAGCAGCGTAGGGGACATCAACTACGAGCAGTACTTC
CDR3: CASSVGDINYEQYF

size: few
length: 16
D: .
V: TRBV6-1
J: TRBJ2-3
DNA: TGTGCCAGCAGTGAAACTGGCGGGGGCCCCACAGATACGCAGTATTTT
CDR3: CASSETGGGPTDTQYF

size: once
length: 16
D: TRBD1
V: TRBV7-6
J: TRBJ2-7
DNA: TGTGCCAGCAGCTTTGTACAGGGGGCGCGGGGCTACGAGCAGTACTTC
CDR3: CASSFVQGARGYEQYF

size: once
length: 16
D: .
V: TRBV5-1
J: TRBJ2-3
DNA: TGCGCCAGCAGCTTGGAAGGGAGACGGGGCACAGATACGCAGTATTTT
CDR3: CASSLEGRRGTDTQYF

size: .
length: 12
D: .
V: TRBV7-9
J: TRBJ2-7
DNA: TGTTCCAGCAGCTTAGTTGGAGGGGAGCAGTACTTC
CDR3: CSSSLVGGEQYF

size: .
length: 12
D: .
V: TRBV19
J: TRBJ2-5
DNA: TGTGCCAGTAGTAAACCGGAGGGGACCCAGTACTTC
CDR3: CASSKPEGTQYF

size: .
length: 18
D: .
V: TRBV5-6
J: TRBJ1-3
DNA: TGTGCCAGCAGCCACCTCAGGGGATGGAAAAGCTCTGGAAACACCATATATTTT
CDR3: CASSHLRGWKSSGNTIYF

size: .
length: 14
D: TRBD1
V: TRBV2
J: TRBJ1-2
DNA: TGTGCCAGCACCTCTCGGACAGGGTTCGGTGGCTACACCTTC
CDR3: CASTSRTGFGGYTF

size: .
length: 15
D: TRBD1
V: TRBV5-1
J: TRBJ2-7
DNA: TGCGCCAGCAGTTCTCCGGGACAGGGGAGCCACGAGCAGTACTTC
CDR3: CASSSPGQGSHEQYF

size: .
length: 16
D: .
V: TRBV6-5
J: TRBJ2-6
DNA: TGTGCCAGCAGTTCCGACAGCCTCTCTGGGGCCAACGTCCTGACTTTC
CDR3: CASSSDSLSGANVLTF

size: .
length: 15
D: TRBD1
V: TRBV28
J: TRBJ1-2
DNA: TGTGCCAGCAGTGGAACCGGGACAGAACTCTATGGCTACACCTTC
CDR3: CASSGTGTELYGYTF

size: .
length: 14
D: TRBD1
V: TRBV18
J: TRBJ2-7
DNA: TGTGCCAGCTCACGGGACAGGGGGCTCTACGAGCAGTACTTC
CDR3: CASSRDRGLYEQYF